This T cell receptor (beta chain) was profiled in a study of shared clonotypes between healthy human individuals. The study, taken as a whole, reports: Relative to their counterparts shared across all four donors, non-shared clonotypes exhibited diminished generation probabilities.

The protocol was immunoSEQ multiplex PCR, while the TCRdb copy is restricted to in-frame clones and leaves out a portion. The sample has approximately 2.4 million clones, approximately 94% seen once; the top ten hold more than 0.1%. CDR3 length: 15 residues. The junction had 7 bases not matched to a gene; V was cut back by 4 bases and J by 5 bases. The germline CDR1 and CDR2 sequences are MGHRA and YSYEKL. Concerning this clone itself: The antigen remains undetermined.

The source material was naive CD4+ T cells sorted from blood. Specified subset: CD45RA+ positively selected. The chain recombines TRBV4-1 with TRBJ2-3; 9 positions match TRBD1. This TCR was sampled from a young man in good health. The CDR3 sequence: CASSLRDRDGDTQYF. The CDR3 DNA is TGCGCCAGCAGCCTCCGGGACAGGGACGGAGATACGCAGTATTTT.